These 2 T cell receptor beta chains were all obtained from the same sample, sequenced in a study of CD8 T cells in Susac syndrome (dated by TCRdb to about 2019). Libraries were made using the immunoSEQ multiplex PCR assay. RNA was extracted using the RNeasy kit, and roughly 0.45 to 1 microgram was reverse transcribed with random hexamers. Using fastp at Q25 and MiXCR, TCRdb reprocessed the public reads and kept productive beta chains. When rows share a CDR3 protein, they turn into one entry using the most common DNA and genes. In this sample the table shows 170,000 or so distinct CDR3 sequences, approximately 93% of which occur a single time. 0.09% to 0.1% of the sample comes from the top ten. Sequencing was performed on CD4+ T cells from PBMCs. These receptor sequences come from a human donor with multiple sclerosis.

This clonotype was counted a single time. The genes are TRBV28 and TRBJ2-2; D is tentatively TRBD1 or TRBD2 (5 bases each). The CDR3 extends over 13 amino acids. Germline V lookup: CDR1 MDHEN, CDR2 SYDVKM. Trimming took 5 bases from V and 4 from J, leaving 8 bases between them. The CDR3 DNA sequence: TGTGCCAGCAGTCGGGACCCCACCGGGGAGCTGTTTTTT. It encodes CASSRDPTGELFF. The whole variable domain, filled in from reference TRBV28 and TRBJ2-2, reads DVKVTQSSRYLVKRTGEKVFLECVQDMDHENMFWYRQDPGLGLRLIYFSYDVKMKEKGDIPEGYSVSREKKERFSLILESASTNQTSMYLCASSRDPTGELFFGEGSRLTVL.

The CDR3 region is CASSRLGLDQPQHF. CDR3 nucleotides: TGTGCCAGTAGTAGACTAGGTCTGGATCAGCCCCAGCATTTT. The chain links TRBV19 to TRBJ1-5; D call uncertain. Deletions cut 4 bases from V and 5 bases from J, with 12 bases between. The length of the CDR3 is 14 residues. CDR1 and CDR2 (germline): LNHDA, SQIVND (reference sequence).